These 11 T cell receptor beta chains share one sample of origin, sequenced in a study of spatial heterogeneity in lung cancer. As for time point: sample taken at primary tumor resection. Whole RNA came from tumor, nontumor lung or frozen PBMC and was sequenced without being sorted. TCRdb re-analysed the 5' RACE reads in MiXCR, keeping a single row per CDR3 protein. The table records roughly 4,600 distinct CDR3 sequences, around 20% of them present only once. The sequencing used normal lung tissue next to the tumor, collected at surgery. These receptors all come from a male donor with early-stage non-small cell lung cancer.

The table lists this clonotype with many counts. The CDR3 reads CSAPHVGGAKNIQYF. The DNA for the CDR3 is TGCAGTGCTCCCCATGTAGGGGGGGCGAAAAACATTCAGTACTTC. V and J are TRBV20-1 and TRBJ2-4; D may be TRBD2 (7 bases). The V end was cut by 5 bases, the J end by 4 bases, with 18 bases between. From germline, CDR1 is DFQATT and CDR2 SNEGSKA (reference sequence). CDR3 length: 15 amino acids.

This sequence joins TRBV6-4 and TRBJ2-2, with a possible D match to TRBD2 (6 bases). V shed 5 bases and J shed 5 bases, with 12 bases lying between them. Germline assignment: CDR1 MRHNA and CDR2 SNTAGT. The CDR3 is 14 residues long. The CDR3 spells CASSLASLTGELFF. Written as DNA, the CDR3 is TGTGCCAGCAGTCTAGCGTCCCTTACCGGGGAGCTGTTTTTT.

This clonotype was recorded at least ten times. V is TRBV23-1 and J is TRBJ2-7, with D possibly being TRBD1 (7 bases). TRBV23-1 qualifies as an ORF whose function is uncertain. V gave up 3 bases and J gave up 2 bases, with 17 bases separating them. CDR3 length equals 16 residues. The CDR3 loop reads CASSHQTGSGAYEQYF. The CDR3 region has the DNA TGCGCCAGCAGTCATCAGACAGGGTCGGGGGCCTACGAGCAGTACTTC.

The V gene is TRBV20-1, the J gene TRBJ2-2; tentative D call: TRBD1 (8 bases). The CDR3 consists of 16 residues. Trimming cost V 6 bases and J 2 bases, with 19 bases left between them. The germline V gene encodes CDR1 DFQATT and CDR2 SNEGSKA (reference sequence). CDR3 nucleotide sequence: TGCAGTGCGAGCGGGACAGGCACTACCAACACCGGGGAGCTGTTTTTT. Residues: CSASGTGTTNTGELFF.

The chain carries TRBV12-3 or TRBV12-4 and TRBJ1-4; D is perhaps TRBD1 (6 bases). V was pared by 8 bases and J by 8 bases, with 15 bases between. The CDR3 has 13 residues. Here the CDR3 DNA reads TGTGCCAGCGGCAGGGGACCTGGGGAAAAACTGTTTTTT. Its protein product is CASGRGPGEKLFF.

The V and J genes are TRBV23-1 and TRBJ1-4; no reliable D call. TRBV23-1 is identified as an open reading frame with a role that is uncertain. Trimming pared 3 bases from V and 8 bases from J, leaving 16 bases between. This CDR3 is built from 15 residues. CDR3 sequence reads: CASSHPEGSEEKLFF. The CDR3 nucleotides read TGCGCCAGCAGTCATCCCGAAGGGAGTGAAGAAAAACTGTTTTTT.

This clonotype turned up a few times. The J gene is TRBJ2-7, the V gene TRBV7-2; possibly TRBD1 for D (6 bases). With 4 bases removed from V and 2 bases from J, the gap between germline ends came to 12 bases. This CDR3 spans 14 amino acids. The germline CDR1 and CDR2 sequences are SGHTA and FQGNSA. For the CDR3, the DNA is TGTGCCAGCAGCTACTCGACAGGAGCCTACGAGCAGTACTTC. This codes for CASSYSTGAYEQYF.

This clonotype was recorded once. The rearrangement joins TRBV28 to TRBJ2-7, with D possibly TRBD1 on 6 matching bases. Germline values: CDR1 MDHEN, CDR2 SYDVKM. V gave up 5 bases and J gave up 6 bases, with 11 bases separating them. This CDR3 spans 12 amino acids. CDR3 loop: CASSTGQFEQYF. In nucleotides, the CDR3 is TGTGCCAGCAGTACCGGACAGTTCGAGCAGTACTTC.

This clonotype is deemed medium-sized. The chain links TRBV7-8 to TRBJ2-3; TRBD2 matches at 7 bases. Losses at the gene ends were 5 bases for V and 8 bases for J; bases not matched to a gene: 7. The CDR3 extends over 13 amino acids. The germline CDR1 and CDR2 sequences are SGHVS and FQNEAQ. The CDR3 sequence: CASSPGREGTQYF. The CDR3 DNA reads TGTGCCAGCAGCCCTGGCAGGGAGGGTACGCAGTATTTT.

This clonotype rates as large. The chain combines TRBV5-1 with TRBJ2-3; 8 nucleotides line up with TRBD1. V dropped 2 bases and J dropped 6; count of bases not matched to a gene: 5. The germline CDR1 and CDR2 sequences are SGHRS and YFSETQ. The CDR3 has 14 amino acids. DNA of the CDR3: TGCGCCAGCAGCTTTGGACAGGGTTTCGATACGCAGTATTTT. Protein: CASSFGQGFDTQYF. Combining the CDR3 with reference TRBV5-1 and TRBJ2-3 gives the whole variable domain KAGVTQTPRYLIKTRGQQVTLSCSPISGHRSVSWYQQTPGQGLQFLFEYFSETQRNKGNFPGRFSGRQFSNSRSEMNVSTLELGDSALYLCASSFGQGFDTQYFGPGTRLTVL.

The rearrangement joins TRBV7-9 to TRBJ1-2; possible D gene TRBD1, 5 bases. Germline lookup yields CDR1 SEHNR and CDR2 FQNEAQ (reference sequence). This CDR3 region has 14 residues. The V gene lost 8 bases and the J gene lost 2 bases, with 15 bases spanning the gap. CDR3 residues: CASLSLRDNYGYTF. For the CDR3, the DNA is TGTGCCAGCCTTTCTCTCCGGGACAACTATGGCTACACCTTC.